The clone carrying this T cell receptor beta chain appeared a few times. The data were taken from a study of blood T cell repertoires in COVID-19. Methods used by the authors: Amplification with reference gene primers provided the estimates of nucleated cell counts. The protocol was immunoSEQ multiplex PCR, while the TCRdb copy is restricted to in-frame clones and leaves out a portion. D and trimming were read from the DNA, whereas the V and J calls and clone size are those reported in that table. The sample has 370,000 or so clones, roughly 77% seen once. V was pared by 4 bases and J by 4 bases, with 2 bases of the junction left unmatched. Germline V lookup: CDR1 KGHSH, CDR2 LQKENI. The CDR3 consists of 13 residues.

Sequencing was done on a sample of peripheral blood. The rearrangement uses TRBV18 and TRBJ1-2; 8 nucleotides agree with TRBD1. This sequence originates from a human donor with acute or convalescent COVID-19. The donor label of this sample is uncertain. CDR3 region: CASSQDRAYGYTF. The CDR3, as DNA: TGTGCCAGCTCACAGGACAGGGCCTATGGCTACACCTTC.